The rows below give T cell receptor beta chains drawn from one sample of a study of human T cells and chemical hapten exposure. TCRdb redid the calling of the RACE reads with MiXCR, one entry per CDR3 protein. The table shows 300,000 to 450,000 distinct CDR3 sequences, with roughly 6% occurring only once. The source was whole blood, collected in connection with sensitization to the hapten diphenylcyclopropenone (DPC). The source is a woman in her late teens or twenties with alopecia areata. Some clones in this sample may be carry-over from other donors' samples. The CDR3 runs from the conserved cysteine through the conserved F or W. The D gene is left open where the match is weak. Clone size is stated in some rows and not others, as once, few, many or a class when expanded.

J gene: TRBJ1-5; clone size: few; D gene: .; V gene: TRBV7-2; CDR3 DNA: TGTGCCAGCAGCTTAGGTCCTGCCCCTAGTCAGCCCCAGCATTTT; CDR3 protein: CASSLGPAPSQPQHF
J gene: TRBJ2-1; clone size: many; D gene: .; V gene: TRBV29-1; CDR3 DNA: TGCAGCGTTGATCTAACCACCGGGACCTACCCCAATGAGCAGTTCTTC; CDR3 protein: CSVDLTTGTYPNEQFF
J gene: TRBJ1-1; clone size: few; D gene: .; V gene: TRBV15; CDR3 DNA: TGTGCCACCAGCAGCCAGACGGCGAACACTGAAGCTTTCTTT; CDR3 protein: CATSSQTANTEAFF
J gene: TRBJ1-2; clone size: many; D gene: .; V gene: TRBV4-3; CDR3 DNA: TGCGCCAGCAGCCGAGAGGGACGGCAGGATTTTAACTATGGCTACACCTTC; CDR3 protein: CASSREGRQDFNYGYTF
J gene: TRBJ1-5; clone size: .; D gene: .; V gene: TRBV4-3; CDR3 DNA: TGCACCAGCAGCCAAGAGTGGCAGGGAGGGAATCAGCCCCAGCATTTT; CDR3 protein: CTSSQEWQGGNQPQHF
J gene: TRBJ1-6; clone size: many; D gene: .; V gene: TRBV10-3; CDR3 DNA: TGTGCCATCAGTGATCGGCAGATTAATTCACCCCTCCACTTT; CDR3 protein: CAISDRQINSPLHF
J gene: TRBJ1-1; clone size: many; D gene: .; V gene: TRBV20-1; CDR3 DNA: TGCAGTGCTAGAGATTTACGGCAGAACACTGAAGCTTTCTTT; CDR3 protein: CSARDLRQNTEAFF
J gene: TRBJ1-4; clone size: .; D gene: .; V gene: TRBV18; CDR3 DNA: TGTGCCAGCTCCGGATCCCGGCGGTCAACTAATGAAAAACTGTTTTTT; CDR3 protein: CASSGSRRSTNEKLFF
J gene: TRBJ2-5; clone size: few; D gene: .; V gene: TRBV2; CDR3 DNA: TGTGCCAGCAGTGTTTACGGGGGCCAAGAGACCCAGTACTTC; CDR3 protein: CASSVYGGQETQYF
J gene: TRBJ2-1; clone size: few; D gene: .; V gene: TRBV3-1; CDR3 DNA: TGTGCCAGCAGCCAAAGGCGCCAGAATGAGCAGTTCTTC; CDR3 protein: CASSQRRQNEQFF
J gene: TRBJ1-5; clone size: many; D gene: TRBD1; V gene: TRBV6-2/TRBV6-3; CDR3 DNA: TGTGCCAGCACCCCAGAGGGACAGGGACATCAGCCCCAGCATTTT; CDR3 protein: CASTPEGQGHQPQHF
J gene: TRBJ2-7; clone size: .; D gene: .; V gene: TRBV3-1; CDR3 DNA: TGTGCCAGCAGCCAAGGCGGGGACGAAGAGCAGTACTTC; CDR3 protein: CASSQGGDEEQYF
J gene: TRBJ1-6; clone size: few; D gene: .; V gene: TRBV20-1; CDR3 DNA: TGCAGTGCTAGAGAGGGTACGTCCGGGAGTGGTTCACCCCTCCACTTT; CDR3 protein: CSAREGTSGSGSPLHF
J gene: TRBJ2-6; clone size: .; D gene: .; V gene: TRBV12-3/TRBV12-4; CDR3 DNA: TGTGCCAGCAGTTCACAGGTTGGTGGGGCCAACGTCCTGACTTTC; CDR3 protein: CASSSQVGGANVLTF
J gene: TRBJ2-5; clone size: few; D gene: .; V gene: TRBV7-2; CDR3 DNA: TGTGCCAGCAGCTTAGGTCGGCGAATATCAGAGACCCAGTACTTC; CDR3 protein: CASSLGRRISETQYF
J gene: TRBJ1-5; clone size: .; D gene: TRBD1; V gene: TRBV7-2; CDR3 DNA: TGTGCCAGCAGCTTAGGACAGGGGGCTGATCAGCCCCAGCATTTT; CDR3 protein: CASSLGQGADQPQHF
J gene: TRBJ1-1; clone size: few; D gene: .; V gene: TRBV6-5; CDR3 DNA: TGTGCCAGCAGTTACGAGACAGGAGCCACTGAAGCTTTCTTT; CDR3 protein: CASSYETGATEAFF
J gene: TRBJ1-1; clone size: .; D gene: TRBD1; V gene: TRBV20-1; CDR3 DNA: TGCAGTGCCACGCCGGACAGGGAAGCTTTCTTT; CDR3 protein: CSATPDREAFF
J gene: TRBJ2-3; clone size: many; D gene: TRBD2; V gene: TRBV3-1; CDR3 DNA: TGTGCCAGCAGCCAACTAGCGGGGGGCACAGATACGCAGTATTTT; CDR3 protein: CASSQLAGGTDTQYF
J gene: TRBJ1-5; clone size: many; D gene: .; V gene: TRBV7-9; CDR3 DNA: TGTGCCAGCAGCCTTTTGGACCTTAATCAGCCCCAGCATTTT; CDR3 protein: CASSLLDLNQPQHF
J gene: TRBJ2-3; clone size: many; D gene: TRBD2; V gene: TRBV7-2; CDR3 DNA: TGTGCCAGCAGCTGGCGGGGGGGCGAAGATACGCAGTATTTT; CDR3 protein: CASSWRGGEDTQYF
J gene: TRBJ2-1; clone size: many; D gene: .; V gene: TRBV19; CDR3 DNA: TGTGCCAGTAGTTGGCAGGGGGGCTACAATGAGCAGTTCTTC; CDR3 protein: CASSWQGGYNEQFF
J gene: TRBJ2-2; clone size: few; D gene: .; V gene: TRBV20-1; CDR3 DNA: TGCAGTGCTAGTGACAGCCCGAACACCGGGGAGCTGTTTTTT; CDR3 protein: CSASDSPNTGELFF
J gene: TRBJ2-1; clone size: many; D gene: .; V gene: TRBV7-8; CDR3 DNA: TGTGCCAGCAGCTTTAATATTCGACCGTTCGACTACAATGAGCAGTTCTTC; CDR3 protein: CASSFNIRPFDYNEQFF
J gene: TRBJ2-7; clone size: many; D gene: .; V gene: TRBV7-3; CDR3 DNA: TGTGCCAGCAGCTTAAGAGGCGGGTCCTCCTACGAGCAGTACTTC; CDR3 protein: CASSLRGGSSYEQYF
J gene: TRBJ1-1; clone size: .; D gene: .; V gene: TRBV5-6; CDR3 DNA: TGTGCCAGCAGCTTTAATCCGGGACCTATGAACACTGAAGCTTTCTTT; CDR3 protein: CASSFNPGPMNTEAFF
J gene: TRBJ2-3; clone size: many; D gene: TRBD2; V gene: TRBV9; CDR3 DNA: TGTGCCAGCAGCCCGATTAGCGGGGGGTCGGATACGCAGTATTTT; CDR3 protein: CASSPISGGSDTQYF
J gene: TRBJ1-6; clone size: .; D gene: .; V gene: TRBV7-9; CDR3 DNA: TGTGCCAGCAGCTCGACAGGTTTTTCACCCCTCCACTTT; CDR3 protein: CASSSTGFSPLHF
J gene: TRBJ2-1; clone size: few; D gene: TRBD2; V gene: TRBV12-3/TRBV12-4; CDR3 DNA: TGTGCCAGCAGTCGACTAGCATCCGTTAGTGAGCAGTTCTTC; CDR3 protein: CASSRLASVSEQFF
J gene: TRBJ1-1; clone size: few; D gene: TRBD1; V gene: TRBV6-1; CDR3 DNA: TGTGCCAGCAGGGGACAGGGGGCGAGGAACACTGAAGCTTTCTTT; CDR3 protein: CASRGQGARNTEAFF
J gene: TRBJ1-1; clone size: many; D gene: TRBD1; V gene: TRBV3-1; CDR3 DNA: TGTGCCAGCAGCCAAGACAGGGGGCAGGGAGCTTTCTTT; CDR3 protein: CASSQDRGQGAFF
J gene: TRBJ1-2; clone size: .; D gene: .; V gene: TRBV20-1; CDR3 DNA: TGCAGTGCTGGGCGGGAGGGATCTAACTATGGCTACACCTTC; CDR3 protein: CSAGREGSNYGYTF
J gene: TRBJ2-7; clone size: few; D gene: .; V gene: TRBV29-1; CDR3 DNA: TGCAGCGTGCGGGGCAGCGACACAACCTACGAGCAGTACTTC; CDR3 protein: CSVRGSDTTYEQYF
J gene: TRBJ2-3; clone size: .; D gene: TRBD2; V gene: TRBV5-1; CDR3 DNA: TGCGCCACCGGGACTAGCGGGGGGGAAGGCACAGATACGCAGTATTTT; CDR3 protein: CATGTSGGEGTDTQYF
J gene: TRBJ2-2; clone size: many; D gene: .; V gene: TRBV5-5; CDR3 DNA: TGTGCCAGCAGCGGTCTCCCGGAGCCTCTCACCGGGGAGCTGTTTTTT; CDR3 protein: CASSGLPEPLTGELFF
J gene: TRBJ2-7; clone size: few; D gene: TRBD1; V gene: TRBV7-9; CDR3 DNA: TGTGCCAGCAGCTTGTCGCGAAAGGACAGGGACTACGAGCAGTACTTC; CDR3 protein: CASSLSRKDRDYEQYF
J gene: TRBJ2-1; clone size: .; D gene: TRBD2; V gene: TRBV25-1; CDR3 DNA: TGTGCCAGCAGTGGGGGGACTAGCGGGGTTAATGAGCAGTTCTTC; CDR3 protein: CASSGGTSGVNEQFF
J gene: TRBJ1-5; clone size: .; D gene: .; V gene: TRBV21-1; CDR3 DNA: TGTGCCAGCAGCACAGGGTCCGAAAGCTATAGCAATCAGCCCCAGCATTTT; CDR3 protein: CASSTGSESYSNQPQHF
J gene: TRBJ2-7; clone size: few; D gene: TRBD2; V gene: TRBV20-1; CDR3 DNA: TGCAGTGCTAGAGATAGCGGGCGGAATGACTACGAGCAGTACTTC; CDR3 protein: CSARDSGRNDYEQYF
J gene: TRBJ1-1; clone size: few; D gene: .; V gene: TRBV6-2/TRBV6-3; CDR3 DNA: TGTGCCAGCAGTCCCGGGCCCCACTACCGGAATGATTTCTTT; CDR3 protein: CASSPGPHYRNDFF
J gene: TRBJ2-3; clone size: many; D gene: .; V gene: TRBV5-1; CDR3 DNA: TGCGCCAGCAGCTTTAGCCCGGGACTCATACCAGATACGCAGTATTTT; CDR3 protein: CASSFSPGLIPDTQYF
J gene: TRBJ1-1; clone size: .; D gene: .; V gene: TRBV28; CDR3 DNA: TGTGCCAGCAGTTTGGGGGGAGGGCTGTGGGGCACTGAAGCTTTCTTT; CDR3 protein: CASSLGGGLWGTEAFF
J gene: TRBJ1-2; clone size: .; D gene: .; V gene: TRBV20-1; CDR3 DNA: TGCAGTGCTAGTTCATTAAAATACGCAGGGGACGACGGCTACACCTTC; CDR3 protein: CSASSLKYAGDDGYTF
J gene: TRBJ2-5; clone size: few; D gene: TRBD2; V gene: TRBV7-7; CDR3 DNA: TGTGCTAGCAGCTGGAGCGGGGGTCAGCAAGAGACCCAGTACTTC; CDR3 protein: CASSWSGGQQETQYF
J gene: TRBJ2-3; clone size: many; D gene: .; V gene: TRBV9; CDR3 DNA: TGTGCCAGCAGCCAACAGTGGCGGGAAGATACGCAGTATTTT; CDR3 protein: CASSQQWREDTQYF
J gene: TRBJ2-2; clone size: few; D gene: TRBD2; V gene: TRBV6-5; CDR3 DNA: TGTGCCAGCAGTTACCTTGGCGGGGGGCCGAACACCGGGGAGCTGTTTTTT; CDR3 protein: CASSYLGGGPNTGELFF
J gene: TRBJ1-2; clone size: many; D gene: TRBD1; V gene: TRBV12-3/TRBV12-4; CDR3 DNA: TGTGCCAGCAGTGTCACGACAGGGGCTTTCGATGGCTACACCTTC; CDR3 protein: CASSVTTGAFDGYTF
J gene: TRBJ1-5; clone size: many; D gene: .; V gene: TRBV4-2; CDR3 DNA: TGTGCCAGCAGCCACCAGGGACGCGGTCAGCCCCAGCATTTT; CDR3 protein: CASSHQGRGQPQHF
J gene: TRBJ2-7; clone size: .; D gene: .; V gene: TRBV7-9; CDR3 DNA: TGTGCCAGCAGCTTCTGGACAGAGTCCTCCTACGAGCAGTACTTC; CDR3 protein: CASSFWTESSYEQYF
J gene: TRBJ2-2; clone size: .; D gene: TRBD2; V gene: TRBV5-1; CDR3 DNA: TGCGCCAGCAGCTTAGCGGGGGGAACAAACACCGGGGAGCTGTTTTTT; CDR3 protein: CASSLAGGTNTGELFF
J gene: TRBJ1-3; clone size: many; D gene: .; V gene: TRBV12-3/TRBV12-4; CDR3 DNA: TGTGCCAGCAGTCTGGACAGCCGCTCTGGAAACACCATATATTTT; CDR3 protein: CASSLDSRSGNTIYF
J gene: TRBJ1-6; clone size: few; D gene: .; V gene: TRBV10-3; CDR3 DNA: TGTGCCATCAGTTTCTACCCTGGGGACATCAGGGACTTT; CDR3 protein: CAISFYPGDIRDF
J gene: TRBJ1-4; clone size: .; D gene: TRBD1; V gene: TRBV12-3/TRBV12-4; CDR3 DNA: TGTGCCAGCACCACTACAGGGGCTCCGTGGGAAAAACTGTTTTTT; CDR3 protein: CASTTTGAPWEKLFF